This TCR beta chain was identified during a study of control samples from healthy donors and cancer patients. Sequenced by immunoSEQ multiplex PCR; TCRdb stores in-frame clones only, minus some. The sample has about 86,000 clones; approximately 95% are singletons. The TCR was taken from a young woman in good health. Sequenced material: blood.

As DNA, the CDR3 is TGTGCCAGTAGTATAGAGCCATGGTCAGGGGAAGGGAAAGCTTTCTTT. Translation: CASSIEPWSGEGKAFF. The J gene is TRBJ1-1, the V gene TRBV19; possible D gene TRBD1, 6 bases. CDR1 LNHDA and CDR2 SQIVND come from the germline V gene (reference sequence). There are 16 residues in the CDR3. V lost 0 bases and J 9 bases, leaving 20 bases between the germline ends. Complete variable domain (other parts from reference TRBV19 and TRBJ1-1): DGGITQSPKYLFRKEGQNVTLSCEQNLNHDAMYWYRQDPGQGLRLIYYSQIVNDFQKGDIAEGYSVSREKKESFPLTVTSAQKNPTAFYLCASSIEPWSGEGKAFFGQGTRLTVV.